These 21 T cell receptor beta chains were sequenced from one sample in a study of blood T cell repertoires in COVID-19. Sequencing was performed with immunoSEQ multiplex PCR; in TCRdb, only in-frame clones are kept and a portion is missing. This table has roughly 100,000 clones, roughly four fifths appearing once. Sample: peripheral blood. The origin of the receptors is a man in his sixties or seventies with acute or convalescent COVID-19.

In DNA, the CDR3 is TGTGCCAGCAGCCAATTAGCCGGGACAGGAACGAACAATCAGCCCCAGCATTTT. This sequence encodes CASSQLAGTGTNNQPQHF. This chain links TRBV5-5 with TRBJ1-5, with 8 bases identical to TRBD1. CDR1 is SGHKS and CDR2 is YYEKEE in the germline V gene (reference sequence). The V and J ends lost 4 bases and 3 bases, in that order; junction bases with no gene match: 15. CDR3 length: 18 residues. The full variable domain, in which reference TRBV5-5 and TRBJ1-5 provide the parts outside the CDR3, is DAGVTQSPTHLIKTRGQQVTLRCSPISGHKSVSWYQQVLGQGPQFIFQYYEKEERGRGNFPDRFSARQFPNYSSELNVNALLLGDSALYLCASSQLAGTGTNNQPQHFGDGTRLSIL.

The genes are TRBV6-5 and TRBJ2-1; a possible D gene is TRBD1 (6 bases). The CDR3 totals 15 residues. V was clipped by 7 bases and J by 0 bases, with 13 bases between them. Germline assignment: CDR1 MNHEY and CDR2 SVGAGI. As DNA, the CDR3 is TGTGCCAGCATCCCACAGGGAAACTCCTACAATGAGCAGTTCTTC. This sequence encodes CASIPQGNSYNEQFF.

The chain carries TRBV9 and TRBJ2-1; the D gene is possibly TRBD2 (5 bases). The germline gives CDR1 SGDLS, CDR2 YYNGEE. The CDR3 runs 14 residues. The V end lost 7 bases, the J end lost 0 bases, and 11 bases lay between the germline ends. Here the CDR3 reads CASERPNSYNEQFF. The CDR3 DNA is TGTGCCAGCGAGCGGCCGAACTCCTACAATGAGCAGTTCTTC.

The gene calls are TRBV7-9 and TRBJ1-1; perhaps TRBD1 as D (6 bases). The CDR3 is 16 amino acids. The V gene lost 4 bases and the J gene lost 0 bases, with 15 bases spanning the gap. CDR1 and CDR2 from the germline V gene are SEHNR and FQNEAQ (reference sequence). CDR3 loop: CASSSGGQRMNTEAFF. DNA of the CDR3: TGTGCCAGCAGCTCCGGGGGGCAGAGAATGAACACTGAAGCTTTCTTT.

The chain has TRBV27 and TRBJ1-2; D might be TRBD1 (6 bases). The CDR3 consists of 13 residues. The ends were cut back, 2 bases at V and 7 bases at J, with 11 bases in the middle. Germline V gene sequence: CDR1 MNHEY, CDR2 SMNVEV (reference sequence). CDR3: CASSLRTDLGYTF. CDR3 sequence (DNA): TGTGCCAGCAGTTTACGGACAGATCTTGGCTACACCTTC.

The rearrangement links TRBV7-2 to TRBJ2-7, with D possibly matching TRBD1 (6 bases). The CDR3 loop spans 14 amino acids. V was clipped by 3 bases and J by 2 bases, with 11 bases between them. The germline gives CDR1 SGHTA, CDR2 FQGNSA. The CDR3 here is CASSLGHRTYEQYF. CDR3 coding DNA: TGTGCCAGCAGCTTGGGACACCGTACCTACGAGCAGTACTTC.

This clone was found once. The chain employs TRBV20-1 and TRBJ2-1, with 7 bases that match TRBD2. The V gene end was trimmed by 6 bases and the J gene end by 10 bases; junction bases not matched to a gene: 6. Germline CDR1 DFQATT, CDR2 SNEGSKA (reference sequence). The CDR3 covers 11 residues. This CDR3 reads CSARDYREQFF. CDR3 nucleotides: TGCAGTGCGAGGGACTACCGAGAGCAGTTCTTC.

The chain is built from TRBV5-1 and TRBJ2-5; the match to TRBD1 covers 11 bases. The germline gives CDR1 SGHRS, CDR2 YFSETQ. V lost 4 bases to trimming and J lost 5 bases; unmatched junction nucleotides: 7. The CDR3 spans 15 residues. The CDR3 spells CASSGTGGFKETQYF. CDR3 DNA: TGCGCCAGCAGCGGGACAGGGGGATTCAAGGAGACCCAGTACTTC.

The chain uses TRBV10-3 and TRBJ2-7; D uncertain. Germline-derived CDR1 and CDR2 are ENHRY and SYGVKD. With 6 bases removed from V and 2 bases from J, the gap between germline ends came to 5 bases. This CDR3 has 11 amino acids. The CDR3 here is CAISQTYEQYF. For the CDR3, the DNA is TGTGCCATCAGCCAGACCTACGAGCAGTACTTC.

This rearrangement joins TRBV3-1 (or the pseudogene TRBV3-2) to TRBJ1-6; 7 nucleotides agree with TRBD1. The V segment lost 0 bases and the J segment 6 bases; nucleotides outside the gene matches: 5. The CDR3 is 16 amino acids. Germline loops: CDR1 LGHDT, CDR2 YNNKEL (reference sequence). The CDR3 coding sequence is TGTGCCAGCAGCCAAGAACTGGACAGGTCTAATTCACCCCTCCACTTT. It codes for CASSQELDRSNSPLHF.

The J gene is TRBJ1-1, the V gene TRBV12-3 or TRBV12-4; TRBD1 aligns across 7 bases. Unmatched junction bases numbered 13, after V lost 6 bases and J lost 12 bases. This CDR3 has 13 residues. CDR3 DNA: TGTGCCAGCAGCCGACGGGACAGTCCGGTACCTTTCTTT. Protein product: CASSRRDSPVPFF.

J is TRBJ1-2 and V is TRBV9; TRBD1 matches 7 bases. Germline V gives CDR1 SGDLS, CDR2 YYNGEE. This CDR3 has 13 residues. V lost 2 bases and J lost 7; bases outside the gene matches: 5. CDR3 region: CASSVGQLAGYTF. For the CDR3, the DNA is TGTGCCAGCAGCGTGGGACAGTTGGCTGGCTACACCTTC.

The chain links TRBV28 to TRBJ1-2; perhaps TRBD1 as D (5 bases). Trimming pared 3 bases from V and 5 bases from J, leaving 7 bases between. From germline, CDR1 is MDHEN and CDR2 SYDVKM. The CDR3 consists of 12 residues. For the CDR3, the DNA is TGTGCCAGCAGTTTCGGGGGGTATGGCTACACCTTC. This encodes CASSFGGYGYTF.

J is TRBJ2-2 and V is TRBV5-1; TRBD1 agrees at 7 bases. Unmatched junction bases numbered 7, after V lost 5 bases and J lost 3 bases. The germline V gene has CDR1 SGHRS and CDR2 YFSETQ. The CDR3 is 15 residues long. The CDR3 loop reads CASRRLTGDTGELFF. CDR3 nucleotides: TGCGCCAGCAGGAGACTTACAGGGGACACCGGGGAGCTGTTTTTT.

The CDR3 sequence: CASSVDLPGKTNEQFF. The CDR3 DNA reads as TGTGCCAGCAGCGTAGACCTCCCCGGGAAAACAAATGAGCAGTTCTTC. The chain is built from TRBV9 and TRBJ2-1; D is perhaps TRBD2 (5 bases). Per the germline V gene, CDR1 is SGDLS and CDR2 is YYNGEE. Trimming pared 0 bases from V and 7 bases from J, leaving 17 bases between. CDR3 length: 16 amino acids.

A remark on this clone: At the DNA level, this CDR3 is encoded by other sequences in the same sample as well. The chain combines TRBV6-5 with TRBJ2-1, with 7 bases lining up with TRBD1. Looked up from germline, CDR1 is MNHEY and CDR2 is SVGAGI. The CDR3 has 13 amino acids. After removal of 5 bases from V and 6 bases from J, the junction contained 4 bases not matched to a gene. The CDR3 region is CASSRDRVNEQFF. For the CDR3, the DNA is TGTGCCAGCAGTAGAGACAGGGTCAATGAGCAGTTCTTC.

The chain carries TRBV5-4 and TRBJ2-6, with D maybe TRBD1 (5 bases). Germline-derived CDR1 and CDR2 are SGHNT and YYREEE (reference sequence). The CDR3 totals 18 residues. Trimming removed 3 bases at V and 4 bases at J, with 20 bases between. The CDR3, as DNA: TGTGCCAGCAGCTCTGGGCAGGGTATAATGCGAGGGGCCAACGTCCTGACTTTC. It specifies CASSSGQGIMRGANVLTF.

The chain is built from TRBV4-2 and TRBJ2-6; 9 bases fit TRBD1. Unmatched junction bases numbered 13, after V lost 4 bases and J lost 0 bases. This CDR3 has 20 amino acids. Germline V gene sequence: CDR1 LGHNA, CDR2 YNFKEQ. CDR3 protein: CASSRMTGTGINSGANVLTF. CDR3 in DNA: TGTGCCAGCAGCCGGATGACCGGGACAGGGATTAACTCTGGGGCCAACGTCCTGACTTTC.

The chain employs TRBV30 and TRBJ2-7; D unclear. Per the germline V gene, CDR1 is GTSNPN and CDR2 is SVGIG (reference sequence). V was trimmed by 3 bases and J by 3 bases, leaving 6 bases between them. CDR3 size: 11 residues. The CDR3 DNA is TGTGCCTGGAGCCTAAACTACGAGCAGTACTTC. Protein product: CAWSLNYEQYF. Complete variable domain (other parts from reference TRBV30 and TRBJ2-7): SQTIHQWPATLVQPVGSPLSLECTVEGTSNPNLYWYRQAAGRGLQLLFYSVGIGQISSEVPQNLSASRPQDRQFILSSKKLLLSDSGFYLCAWSLNYEQYFGPGTRLTVT.

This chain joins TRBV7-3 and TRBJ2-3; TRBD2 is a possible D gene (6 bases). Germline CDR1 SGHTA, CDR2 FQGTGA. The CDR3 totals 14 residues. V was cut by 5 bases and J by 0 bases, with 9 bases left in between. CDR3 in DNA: TGTGCCAGCAGCACGGGGGTGAGCACAGATACGCAGTATTTT. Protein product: CASSTGVSTDTQYF.

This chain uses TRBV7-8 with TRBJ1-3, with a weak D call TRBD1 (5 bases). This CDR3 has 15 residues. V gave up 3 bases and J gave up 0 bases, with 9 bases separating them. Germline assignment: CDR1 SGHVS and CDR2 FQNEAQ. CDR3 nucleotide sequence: TGTGCCAGCAGCTTCGGGGGGACCTCTGGAAACACCATATATTTT. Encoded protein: CASSFGGTSGNTIYF.